These T cell receptor beta chains were read from a single sample in a study of blood T cell repertoires in COVID-19. Measured with immunoSEQ multiplex PCR; TCRdb has only the in-frame clones, and not every one. Among 25,000 to 35,000 clones listed, around 93% were seen once. The sequenced sample consisted of peripheral blood. These receptors all stem from a human donor with active COVID-19. The donor label of this sample is uncertain. CDR3s include the opening cysteine and the closing phenylalanine or tryptophan. The D gene is left open where the match is weak. Where a row states a size, it is once, few, many or the class of an expanded clone; other rows omit it.

abundance: few
j_gene: TRBJ2-3
d_gene: TRBD2
v_gene: TRBV2
CDR3nt: TGTGCCAGCAGCGCTGGACTAGCGGGGGCGGGGCGGGATACGCAGTATTTT
CDR3aa: CASSAGLAGAGRDTQYF

abundance: NA
j_gene: TRBJ1-1
d_gene: TRBD1
v_gene: TRBV6-6
CDR3nt: TGTGCCAGCAGTCACACAGGGGTCCCTGAAGCTTTCTTT
CDR3aa: CASSHTGVPEAFF

abundance: NA
j_gene: TRBJ2-3
d_gene: NA
v_gene: TRBV18
CDR3nt: TGTGCCAGCTCAGCTTCACAGCGGAGCACAGATACGCAGTATTTT
CDR3aa: CASSASQRSTDTQYF

abundance: NA
j_gene: TRBJ2-7
d_gene: NA
v_gene: TRBV9
CDR3nt: TGTGCCAGCAGCGTAGATGCTCGCGGGGCAGCAGCCGAGCAGTACTTC
CDR3aa: CASSVDARGAAAEQYF

abundance: NA
j_gene: TRBJ2-3
d_gene: TRBD2
v_gene: TRBV3-1/TRBV3-2
CDR3nt: TGTGCCAGCAGCCGGATAGCGGGAGACCGACTATACACAGATACGCAGTATTTT
CDR3aa: CASSRIAGDRLYTDTQYF

abundance: few
j_gene: TRBJ1-6
d_gene: NA
v_gene: TRBV14
CDR3nt: TGTGCCAGCAGCCAAGGGCAGCGGAATTCACCCCTCCACTTT
CDR3aa: CASSQGQRNSPLHF

abundance: NA
j_gene: TRBJ2-3
d_gene: NA
v_gene: TRBV3-1/TRBV3-2
CDR3nt: TGTGCCAGCAGCCAAATCACCGGGACTTTAAGCCTTAGCACAGATACGCAGTATTTT
CDR3aa: CASSQITGTLSLSTDTQYF

abundance: NA
j_gene: TRBJ2-5
d_gene: TRBD2
v_gene: TRBV4-2
CDR3nt: TGTGCCAGCAGCCAAGGGGGGGGGCAAGAGACCCAGTACTTC
CDR3aa: CASSQGGGQETQYF

abundance: NA
j_gene: TRBJ2-5
d_gene: NA
v_gene: TRBV4-3
CDR3nt: TGCGCCAGCAGCCAAGATAATCTGCGCCAAGAGACCCAGTACTTC
CDR3aa: CASSQDNLRQETQYF

abundance: NA
j_gene: TRBJ2-5
d_gene: TRBD1
v_gene: TRBV4-3
CDR3nt: TGCGCCAGCAGCCAAGAGCCCCTCAGGGGGTATCAAGAGACCCAGTACTTC
CDR3aa: CASSQEPLRGYQETQYF

abundance: NA
j_gene: TRBJ1-3
d_gene: NA
v_gene: TRBV19
CDR3nt: TGTGCCAGTAGTCCGGGAAATGGAAACACCATATATTTT
CDR3aa: CASSPGNGNTIYF

abundance: NA
j_gene: TRBJ2-3
d_gene: TRBD1
v_gene: TRBV11-1
CDR3nt: TGTGCCAGCAGCTTTCCAGGGGGCCCCACAGATACGCAGTATTTT
CDR3aa: CASSFPGGPTDTQYF

abundance: NA
j_gene: TRBJ2-5
d_gene: NA
v_gene: TRBV7-2
CDR3nt: TGTGCCAGCAGCTTAGGCCTCCGTGGCTTACAAGAGACCCAGTACTTC
CDR3aa: CASSLGLRGLQETQYF

abundance: few
j_gene: TRBJ2-7
d_gene: TRBD2
v_gene: TRBV2
CDR3nt: TGTGCCAGCAAGACTAGCGGGACCTACGAGCAGTACTTC
CDR3aa: CASKTSGTYEQYF

abundance: NA
j_gene: TRBJ2-4
d_gene: TRBD2
v_gene: TRBV6-5
CDR3nt: TGTGCCAGCAGCACGAGCGGGGGGGCTTTGAACATTCAGTACTTC
CDR3aa: CASSTSGGALNIQYF

abundance: NA
j_gene: TRBJ1-5
d_gene: NA
v_gene: TRBV28
CDR3nt: TGTGCCAGCAGTTTCGGTCAGGATAGGAATCAGCCCCAGCATTTT
CDR3aa: CASSFGQDRNQPQHF

abundance: NA
j_gene: TRBJ2-2
d_gene: TRBD1
v_gene: TRBV5-4
CDR3nt: TGTGCCAGCAGCTTGGTTAGAGGGGGCGCGGGCACCGGGGAGCTGTTTTTT
CDR3aa: CASSLVRGGAGTGELFF

abundance: NA
j_gene: TRBJ1-3
d_gene: NA
v_gene: TRBV9
CDR3nt: TGTGCCAGCAGCGTAGGTCCCGTCTCTGGAAACACCATATATTTT
CDR3aa: CASSVGPVSGNTIYF

abundance: NA
j_gene: TRBJ2-1
d_gene: TRBD2
v_gene: TRBV7-2
CDR3nt: TGTGCCAGCAGCCCCTCGGGACTAGCGGGGGGGAGAGAGTTCTTC
CDR3aa: CASSPSGLAGGREFF

abundance: NA
j_gene: TRBJ1-3
d_gene: NA
v_gene: TRBV21-1
CDR3nt: TGTGCCAGCAGCAAAGTGGCAGGCGTCTTCTCTGGAAACACCATATATTTT
CDR3aa: CASSKVAGVFSGNTIYF

abundance: few
j_gene: TRBJ1-4
d_gene: TRBD1
v_gene: TRBV5-1
CDR3nt: TGCGCCAGCAGCCAGGACAGGGGAGGTGAAAAACTGTTTTTT
CDR3aa: CASSQDRGGEKLFF

abundance: NA
j_gene: TRBJ2-3
d_gene: TRBD1
v_gene: TRBV27
CDR3nt: TGTGCCAGCAGTTCATACGGGACAGGGGACACAGATACGCAGTATTTT
CDR3aa: CASSSYGTGDTDTQYF

abundance: NA
j_gene: TRBJ1-4
d_gene: NA
v_gene: TRBV6-2/TRBV6-3
CDR3nt: TGTGCCAGCAGTCTCGCAGTGGCTGAAAAACTGTTTTTT
CDR3aa: CASSLAVAEKLFF

abundance: NA
j_gene: TRBJ2-1
d_gene: TRBD2
v_gene: TRBV27
CDR3nt: TGTGCCAGCATGAACTGGGAGACTAGCCGTCCCGAGGTGCAGTTCTTC
CDR3aa: CASMNWETSRPEVQFF

abundance: NA
j_gene: TRBJ1-2
d_gene: NA
v_gene: TRBV12-3/TRBV12-4
CDR3nt: TGTGCCAGCAGTTTAGCGGGCAGCTATGGCTACACCTTC
CDR3aa: CASSLAGSYGYTF

abundance: few
j_gene: TRBJ2-1
d_gene: NA
v_gene: TRBV15
CDR3nt: TGTGCCACCAGCCGGCCGGGACAGAAAAACATACTAGCTCGGTATGAGCAGTTCTTC
CDR3aa: CATSRPGQKNILARYEQFF

abundance: once
j_gene: TRBJ2-3
d_gene: TRBD1
v_gene: TRBV3-1/TRBV3-2
CDR3nt: TGTGCCAGCAGCCACTCAGGGGGTCGGACAGATACGCAGTATTTT
CDR3aa: CASSHSGGRTDTQYF

abundance: NA
j_gene: TRBJ2-5
d_gene: NA
v_gene: TRBV5-1
CDR3nt: TGCGCCAGCAGCGATGAGGGACATTTCCAAGAGACCCAGTACTTC
CDR3aa: CASSDEGHFQETQYF

abundance: NA
j_gene: TRBJ2-2
d_gene: NA
v_gene: TRBV18
CDR3nt: TGTGCCAGCTCCCCTGACAGAACCACCGGGGAGCTGTTTTTT
CDR3aa: CASSPDRTTGELFF

abundance: NA
j_gene: TRBJ2-5
d_gene: NA
v_gene: TRBV11-3
CDR3nt: TGTGCCAGCAGCTTAGATCACGGCCAAGAGACCCAGTACTTC
CDR3aa: CASSLDHGQETQYF

abundance: NA
j_gene: TRBJ1-2
d_gene: TRBD1
v_gene: TRBV25-1
CDR3nt: TGTGCCAGCAGTGGTCCGACAGGGCTTGGGAACAACTATGGCTACACCTTC
CDR3aa: CASSGPTGLGNNYGYTF

abundance: once
j_gene: TRBJ2-7
d_gene: NA
v_gene: TRBV25-1
CDR3nt: TGTGCCAGCAGTGAAACAGCTTCCTACGAGCAGTACTTC
CDR3aa: CASSETASYEQYF

abundance: once
j_gene: TRBJ2-7
d_gene: NA
v_gene: TRBV13
CDR3nt: TGTGCCAGCAGCTTAGGAGCTAGCTCCTACGAGCAGTACTTC
CDR3aa: CASSLGASSYEQYF

abundance: NA
j_gene: TRBJ1-5
d_gene: NA
v_gene: TRBV2
CDR3nt: TGTGCCAGCAGTGATAGGGGGGGTCGGAATCAGCCCCAGCATTTT
CDR3aa: CASSDRGGRNQPQHF

abundance: NA
j_gene: TRBJ2-2
d_gene: NA
v_gene: TRBV7-2
CDR3nt: TGTGCCAGCAGCTTAGGGGGCACCCAGACCGGGGAGCTGTTTTTT
CDR3aa: CASSLGGTQTGELFF

abundance: NA
j_gene: TRBJ2-1
d_gene: TRBD2
v_gene: TRBV5-1
CDR3nt: TGCGCCAGCAGCCCAGGGACTACATCCTACAATGAGCAGTTCTTC
CDR3aa: CASSPGTTSYNEQFF

abundance: NA
j_gene: TRBJ2-3
d_gene: TRBD1
v_gene: TRBV5-1
CDR3nt: TGCGCCAGCAGCCCGGGACAGGGGCCAGATACGCAGTATTTT
CDR3aa: CASSPGQGPDTQYF

abundance: NA
j_gene: TRBJ1-2
d_gene: TRBD1
v_gene: TRBV9
CDR3nt: TGTGCCAGCAGCTTGACAGGGACAAACTATGGCTACACCTTC
CDR3aa: CASSLTGTNYGYTF

abundance: NA
j_gene: TRBJ2-3
d_gene: NA
v_gene: TRBV27
CDR3nt: TGTGCCAGCAGTTTATACCCCGGACAGTTCGAAGGCACAGATACGCAGTATTTT
CDR3aa: CASSLYPGQFEGTDTQYF

abundance: NA
j_gene: TRBJ2-7
d_gene: TRBD1
v_gene: TRBV5-4
CDR3nt: TGTGCCAGCAGCACGGACAGGAACTACGAGCAGTACTTC
CDR3aa: CASSTDRNYEQYF

abundance: NA
j_gene: TRBJ1-1
d_gene: TRBD1
v_gene: TRBV5-4
CDR3nt: TGTGCCAGCAGCCGACCGACAGGGGGGACTGAAGCTTTCTTT
CDR3aa: CASSRPTGGTEAFF

abundance: NA
j_gene: TRBJ2-1
d_gene: TRBD2
v_gene: TRBV5-6
CDR3nt: TGTGCCAGCAGCTCGAGACTAGCGGGAGGGGGTGAGCAGTTCTTC
CDR3aa: CASSSRLAGGGEQFF

abundance: NA
j_gene: TRBJ1-4
d_gene: NA
v_gene: TRBV11-2
CDR3nt: TGTGCCAGCAGCTCACTTACAGGGCGGGGGAATGAAAAACTGTTTTTT
CDR3aa: CASSSLTGRGNEKLFF